Below, 24 T cell receptor beta chains from the same sample are listed, as sequenced in a study of T-cell reconstitution after alpha-beta-depleted transplantation in children. For TCRbeta, the library was prepared with unique molecular identifiers. A single record per CDR3 protein comes from TCRdb applying MiXCR to the PCR reads. There are roughly 220,000 distinct CDR3 sequences in the sample; around 12% occur only once, and 2.6% lies in the top ten. Source: PBMCs from the stem cell graft donor, taken from the stem cell graft. These receptors were collected from a human donor who donated a stem cell graft to a child with acute lymphoblastic leukemia.

This clonotype has ten or more counts. The CDR3 region has the DNA TGTGCCAGCAGCCATACAGGGGCGGGGAAAGATACGCAGTATTTT. Encoded protein: CASSHTGAGKDTQYF. The V gene is TRBV5-5, the J gene TRBJ2-3; a possible D gene is TRBD1 (7 bases). This CDR3 is built from 15 residues. The germline V gene encodes CDR1 SGHKS and CDR2 YYEKEE (reference sequence). V gave up 4 bases and J gave up 5 bases, with 17 bases separating them.

This clonotype was observed at least ten times. The chain carries TRBV28 and TRBJ1-2; D perhaps matches TRBD1 (5 bases). The V end was cut by 4 bases, the J end by 4 bases, with 13 bases between. This CDR3 is built from 14 residues. Per germline, CDR1 MDHEN and CDR2 SYDVKM. CDR3 bases: TGTGCCAGCAGTTCTAAATGGGGGGTCTATGGCTACACCTTC. Translating gives CASSSKWGVYGYTF.

There are many counts of this clonotype. The gene calls are TRBV12-3 or TRBV12-4 and TRBJ2-5; the D gene is possibly TRBD1 (6 bases). The CDR3 is 15 amino acids. V was clipped by 3 bases and J by 5 bases, with 16 bases between them. The CDR3 protein is CASSFGSGHGETQYF. As DNA, the CDR3 is TGTGCCAGCAGTTTCGGTTCGGGACACGGGGAGACCCAGTACTTC.

At least ten counts were recorded for this clonotype. The rearrangement joins TRBV29-1 to TRBJ2-2; D gene ambiguous. The CDR3 covers 15 residues. Between the trimmed V and J ends, which lost 4 bases and 5 bases, there was a span of 17 bases. Germline V gene data show CDR1 as SQVTM and CDR2 as ANQGSEA. The CDR3 sequence: CSVAPRWDRTGELFF. The CDR3, as DNA: TGCAGCGTTGCCCCCCGTTGGGATCGGACCGGGGAGCTGTTTTTT.

This clonotype was found many times. This chain connects TRBV2 to TRBJ1-2; D call uncertain. This CDR3 contains 13 residues. The germline gives CDR1 SNHLY, CDR2 FYNNEI. V lost 1 base, J lost 4 bases, and 7 bases lay in between. This chain's CDR3 is CASSEGRGYGYTF. The CDR3 DNA is TGTGCCAGCAGTGAAGGGCGGGGCTATGGCTACACCTTC.

This clonotype was seen ten or more times. This chain uses TRBV4-3 with TRBJ2-3, with a weak D call TRBD2 (6 bases). CDR3 length: 16 amino acids. Germline V gene sequence: CDR1 LGHNA, CDR2 YSLEER. The germline V and J ends were trimmed by 1 base and 2 bases, with 13 bases remaining between them. In DNA, the CDR3 is TGCGCCAGCAGCCAAGGAGCTCGGGGGTCCACAGATACGCAGTATTTT. Translated, it gives CASSQGARGSTDTQYF.

At least ten counts were recorded for this clonotype. The V and J genes are TRBV20-1 and TRBJ2-5, with D possibly being TRBD1 (6 bases). The CDR3 length is 13 residues. Germline assignment: CDR1 DFQATT and CDR2 SNEGSKA (reference sequence). V was cut by 5 bases and J by 1 base, with 11 bases left in between. CDR3 loop: CSAPGRGQETQYF. Written as DNA, the CDR3 is TGCAGTGCTCCCGGCAGGGGCCAAGAGACCCAGTACTTC.

This clonotype was seen repeatedly, ten times or more. The chain has TRBV2 and TRBJ2-1; D might be TRBD2 (5 bases). V lost 10 bases to trimming and J lost 6 bases, with 13 bases between them. The germline CDR1 and CDR2 sequences are SNHLY and FYNNEI. The CDR3 contains 12 residues. The DNA of the CDR3 is TGTGCCACTGGACTGTCCCCCAATGAGCAGTTCTTC. This encodes CATGLSPNEQFF.

This clonotype was counted many times. The chain couples TRBV6-5 to TRBJ2-1; 7 bases are shared with TRBD2. There are 15 residues in the CDR3. Germline assignment: CDR1 MNHEY and CDR2 SVGAGI. Germline trimming cut 0 bases from V and 4 bases from J; bases unmatched to any gene: 3. This CDR3 reads CASSYSSSGYNEQFF. CDR3 nucleotides: TGTGCCAGCAGTTACTCGAGTAGCGGGTACAATGAGCAGTTCTTC.

This clonotype was found many times. This chain connects TRBV20-1 to TRBJ2-7; 8 nucleotides match TRBD1. Germline V gene sequence: CDR1 DFQATT, CDR2 SNEGSKA (reference sequence). The CDR3 sequence is 14 residues long. V lost 2 bases and J lost 1; bases outside the gene matches: 4. Here the CDR3 DNA reads TGCAGTGCTAGATCCGGGACAGGATCCTACGAGCAGTACTTC. Translation: CSARSGTGSYEQYF.

This clonotype was seen at least ten times. V is TRBV30 and J is TRBJ2-7; 8 bases line up with TRBD2. V was clipped by 0 bases and J by 4 bases; unmatched bases: 5. Germline V gives CDR1 GTSNPN, CDR2 SVGIG (reference sequence). This CDR3 is 14 amino acids long. The CDR3 spells CAWSVGSGGYEQYF. The CDR3 nucleotides are TGTGCCTGGAGTGTGGGGTCGGGAGGGTACGAGCAGTACTTC.

On this clonotype: A much larger clone lies one base from this, so it may be a read error. V usage is TRBV11-2 and J usage is TRBJ1-1; TRBD1 might be the D (6 bases). This CDR3 is 14 amino acids long. CDR1 is SGHAT and CDR2 is FQNNGV in the germline V gene. The CDR3 nucleotides are TGTACCAGCAGCATAACAGGGAGGGAAACTGAAGCTTTCTTT. It yields the protein CTSSITGRETEAFF.

This clonotype was observed many times. The chain joins TRBV5-1 to TRBJ1-1; D is possibly TRBD1 (6 bases). V lost 0 bases and J 3 bases, leaving 12 bases between the germline ends. This CDR3 has 15 amino acids. Germline CDR1 reads SGHRS; CDR2 reads YFSETQ. CDR3 sequence (DNA): TGCGCCAGCAGCTTGGGTGCGGGGGCACACACTGAAGCTTTCTTT. The encoded protein is CASSLGAGAHTEAFF.

In this sample, this clonotype turned up many times. The chain uses TRBV7-2 and TRBJ1-5, with D perhaps TRBD1 (5 bases). In germline, CDR1 is SGHTA, CDR2 FQGNSA. The CDR3 is 13 residues long. V was pared by 6 bases and J by 4 bases, with 10 bases between. Here the CDR3 reads CASSLHRNQPQHF. The CDR3 nucleotides read TGTGCCAGCAGTCTCCACAGGAATCAGCCCCAGCATTTT.

In its sample, this clonotype was seen many times. This rearrangement joins TRBV4-1 to TRBJ2-2; no definite D call. V shed 5 bases and J shed 5 bases, with 12 bases lying between them. CDR3 size: 14 residues. Per the germline V gene, CDR1 is MGHRA and CDR2 is YSYEKL. CDR3 amino acids: CASSFNQETGELFF. For the CDR3, the DNA is TGCGCCAGCAGCTTTAATCAGGAAACCGGGGAGCTGTTTTTT.

With respect to this clonotype: At one end, the junction sequence differs from germline, possibly due to a read error. This chain uses TRBV20-1 with TRBJ1-4; perhaps TRBD1 as D (6 bases). Germline V gene data show CDR1 as DFQATT and CDR2 as SNEGSKA (reference sequence). The CDR3 covers 17 residues. CDR3 amino acids: CCARGVLSYATNEKLFF. The CDR3 DNA reads TGCTGTGCTAGGGGGGTACTGTCCTATGCAACTAATGAAAAACTGTTTTTT.

The chain recombines TRBV9 with TRBJ2-1, with TRBD2 matching 7 bases. The germline V gene encodes CDR1 SGDLS and CDR2 YYNGEE. Trimming at V came to 1 base and at J to 1 base, leaving 17 bases not matched to a gene. The CDR3 covers 20 residues. The CDR3 spells CASSVNREWTGGKSYNEQFF. CDR3 nucleotides: TGTGCCAGCAGCGTAAACAGAGAATGGACCGGGGGGAAGTCCTACAATGAGCAGTTCTTC.

This clonotype turned up a few times. The V call is TRBV6-5, the J call TRBJ1-1; D may be TRBD1 (6 bases). V was pared by 2 bases and J by 0 bases, with 10 bases between. Germline lookup yields CDR1 MNHEY and CDR2 SVGAGI. This CDR3 contains 15 residues. The CDR3 loop reads CASSYPRGMNTEAFF. The CDR3 DNA sequence: TGTGCCAGCAGTTACCCCAGGGGCATGAACACTGAAGCTTTCTTT.

This clonotype was found many times. V and J are TRBV7-2 and TRBJ1-6, with 7 nucleotides matching TRBD1. This CDR3 is built from 14 residues. Germline V gives CDR1 SGHTA, CDR2 FQGNSA. The trim removed 4 bases at V and 10 bases at J, leaving 7 bases unmatched. The CDR3 reads CASSSGQPDSPLHF. CDR3 DNA: TGTGCCAGCAGCTCGGGACAGCCCGACTCACCCCTCCACTTT.

This clonotype showed up just a few times. The CDR3 loop is CSARARGPGYNEQFF. The CDR3 DNA is TGCAGTGCTAGAGCGAGGGGCCCTGGCTACAATGAGCAGTTCTTC. The chain uses TRBV20-1 and TRBJ2-1; D possibly matches TRBD1 or TRBD2 (5 bases each). The ends were cut back, 1 base at V and 3 bases at J, with 13 bases in the middle. Germline values: CDR1 DFQATT, CDR2 SNEGSKA (reference sequence). The CDR3 runs 15 residues.

This clonotype has a count of ten or more. The chain is built from TRBV20-1 and TRBJ2-2; no clear D. Between the trimmed V and J ends, which lost 0 bases and 1 base, there was a span of 9 bases. Per the germline V gene, CDR1 is DFQATT and CDR2 is SNEGSKA (reference sequence). The CDR3 totals 15 residues. The CDR3 sequence: CSARDEAGNTGELFF. The CDR3 coding sequence is TGCAGTGCTAGAGATGAGGCAGGGAACACCGGGGAGCTGTTTTTT.

V and J are TRBV20-1 and TRBJ1-5; TRBD1 matches 9 bases. Germline V lookup: CDR1 DFQATT, CDR2 SNEGSKA (reference sequence). J gave up 4 bases and V 6 bases, and 19 bases lay outside the gene matches. The length of the CDR3 is 18 residues. CDR3 in DNA: TGCAGTGCCACCACACTCCGGGACAGGGAGTGGAGAAATCAGCCCCAGCATTTT. Encoded protein: CSATTLRDREWRNQPQHF.

This sequence joins TRBV5-5 and TRBJ2-3; TRBD1 agrees at 7 bases. This CDR3 is built from 16 residues. The ends lost 4 bases at V and 4 bases at J; junction bases unmatched: 12. From germline, CDR1 is SGHKS and CDR2 YYEKEE (reference sequence). The chain's CDR3 is CASSPESTGASDTQYF. The CDR3 coding sequence is TGTGCCAGCAGCCCCGAGAGTACAGGGGCATCAGATACGCAGTATTTT.

The chain recombines TRBV6-2 or TRBV6-3 with TRBJ2-5; D could derive from TRBD1 or TRBD2 (5 bases each). The CDR3 covers 14 residues. V was pared by 5 bases and J by 1 base, with 11 bases between. CDR1 and CDR2 from the germline V gene are MNHEY and SVGEGT. The CDR3 DNA sequence: TGTGCCAGCAGTCGTGGGACCTTCCAAGAGACCCAGTACTTC. Translated, it gives CASSRGTFQETQYF.